One sample yielded the 26 T cell receptor beta chains listed below, sequenced in a study of shared clonotypes between healthy human individuals. Sequencing used immunoSEQ multiplex PCR; TCRdb keeps in-frame clones, though not all of them. The repertoire holds more than 2,000,000 clones, with 90% to 95% as singletons. What was sequenced was naive CD4+ T cells sorted from blood. Stated subset: CD45RA+ positively selected. The receptors here all came from a man between 18 and 35 years old in good health.

The genes are TRBV13 and TRBJ2-7, with D maybe TRBD1 (5 bases). The germline CDR1 and CDR2 sequences are PRHDT and FYEKMQ (reference sequence). The CDR3 is 14 amino acids. V was pared by 0 bases and J by 5 bases, with 11 bases between. DNA of the CDR3: TGTGCCAGCAGCTTAGGTGCAGGGTCAGACGAGCAGTACTTC. This sequence encodes CASSLGAGSDEQYF.

The V call is TRBV6-5, the J call TRBJ2-7, with 8 positions matching TRBD1. Germline trimming cut 10 bases from V and 2 bases from J; bases unmatched to any gene: 7. This CDR3 is built from 13 residues. Germline V gene data show CDR1 as MNHEY and CDR2 as SVGAGI. CDR3 DNA sequence: TGTGCCACCCGGACAGGGTTACCCTACGAGCAGTACTTC. It codes for CATRTGLPYEQYF.

CDR3 in amino acids: CAIMDIAIPYEQYF. The CDR3 coding sequence is TGTGCCATCATGGATATAGCGATCCCCTACGAGCAGTACTTC. The chain combines TRBV10-3 with TRBJ2-7, with D possibly TRBD2 on 5 matching bases. The CDR3 has 14 amino acids. V lost 7 bases, J lost 2 bases, and 15 bases lay in between. The V gene's germline CDR1 is ENHRY and CDR2 SYGVKD.

The V and J genes are TRBV5-1 and TRBJ2-6, with a tentative D call TRBD1 (8 bases). The germline CDR1 and CDR2 sequences are SGHRS and YFSETQ. With 4 bases removed from V and 4 bases from J, the gap between germline ends came to 33 bases. CDR3 length: 22 residues. CDR3 nucleotide sequence: TGCGCCAGCAGCCCCGGACAGGGTTTAGCGGGTGTTAAATTGTGGGGGGCCAACGTCCTGACTTTC. Amino acid sequence: CASSPGQGLAGVKLWGANVLTF.

The CDR3 protein is CASSYPEPPAGELFF. DNA of the CDR3: TGTGCCAGCAGTTACCCGGAGCCCCCCGCCGGGGAGCTGTTTTTT. The chain joins TRBV6-6 to TRBJ2-2; D not certain. Germline CDR1 reads MNHNY; CDR2 reads SVGAGI (reference sequence). The ends were cut back, 2 bases at V and 6 bases at J, with 13 bases in the middle. The CDR3 contains 15 residues.

The genes are TRBV6-1 and TRBJ1-3; D is unresolved. Trimming shortened V by 1 base and J by 3 bases, and 7 bases separated the two germline ends. The germline V gene encodes CDR1 MNHNS and CDR2 SASEGT. This CDR3 is built from 14 residues. In DNA form, the CDR3 reads TGTGCCAGCAGTGAAGTGGCAGTTGGAAACACCATATATTTT. Translation: CASSEVAVGNTIYF.

This clone was observed once. This chain links TRBV5-1 with TRBJ2-7; 9 bases are a match to TRBD1. CDR1 and CDR2 (germline): SGHRS, YFSETQ. This CDR3 spans 16 amino acids. V trimming: 4 bases; J trimming: 0 bases; junction bases outside the gene matches: 8. Written as DNA, the CDR3 is TGCGCCAGCAGCCGTTCCCGGGACAGGGTCTCCTACGAGCAGTACTTC. Translation gives CASSRSRDRVSYEQYF.

This sequence joins TRBV2 and TRBJ1-1; D gene uncertain. The CDR3 spans 11 residues. Germline V gene sequence: CDR1 SNHLY, CDR2 FYNNEI. The V gene lost 6 bases and the J gene lost 4 bases, with 6 bases spanning the gap. The CDR3, as DNA: TGTGCCAGCAGCCCGGGCACTGAAGCTTTCTTT. Amino acid sequence: CASSPGTEAFF.

This clone was recorded only once. The chain combines TRBV12-5 with TRBJ2-1; D ambiguous. This CDR3 contains 14 residues. V lost 7 bases and J lost 7, with 17 bases in between. The germline gives CDR1 LGHNT, CDR2 FRNRAP. The chain's CDR3 is CASVGSSLGNEQFF. For the CDR3, the DNA is TGTGCTAGTGTTGGGTCCTCCCTTGGGAATGAGCAGTTCTTC.

V is TRBV19 and J is TRBJ2-1; 9 nucleotides match TRBD1. V dropped 5 bases and J dropped 9; count of bases not matched to a gene: 8. This CDR3 spans 14 amino acids. Germline V CDR1 and CDR2: LNHDA, SQIVND (reference sequence). The CDR3: CASSLLGQGGEQFF. DNA of the CDR3: TGTGCCAGTAGTCTCTTGGGACAGGGCGGTGAGCAGTTCTTC.

Details on this clone: The sample contains more than one DNA sequence encoding this CDR3. The genes are TRBV19 and TRBJ1-1; 9 bases are shared with TRBD1. The CDR3 loop spans 13 amino acids. Germline-derived CDR1 and CDR2 are LNHDA and SQIVND (reference sequence). The V segment lost 10 bases and the J segment 1 base; nucleotides outside the gene matches: 4. CDR3 loop: CATRGQGNTEAFF. The CDR3 DNA sequence: TGTGCCACCCGGGGACAGGGGAACACTGAAGCTTTCTTT. Looking up the rest from reference TRBV19 and TRBJ1-1 gives the full variable domain: DGGITQSPKYLFRKEGQNVTLSCEQNLNHDAMYWYRQDPGQGLRLIYYSQIVNDFQKGDIAEGYSVSREKKESFPLTVTSAQKNPTAFYLCATRGQGNTEAFFGQGTRLTVV.

This clone was seen just once. V gene TRBV6-7 combines with J gene TRBJ2-2; 9 bases fit TRBD1. TRBV6-7 is annotated as an ORF whose role is uncertain. CDR3 length equals 16 residues. V shed 2 bases and J 1 base; nucleotides not matched to a gene: 2. CDR3 in amino acids: CASSYGGQGNTGELFF. The DNA for the CDR3 is TGTGCCAGCAGTTACGGGGGACAGGGGAACACCGGGGAGCTGTTTTTT.

The chain couples TRBV30 to TRBJ1-1, with D possibly being TRBD1 (5 bases). The CDR3 consists of 12 residues. Trimming left V 4 bases short and J 7 bases short, with 13 bases between. Looked up from germline, CDR1 is GTSNPN and CDR2 is SVGIG (reference sequence). The CDR3 spells CAWNAGLGEAFF. Here the CDR3 DNA reads TGTGCCTGGAATGCAGGGTTAGGTGAAGCTTTCTTT.

The rearrangement links TRBV5-4 to TRBJ1-1; TRBD1 is a possible D gene (6 bases). Germline lookup yields CDR1 SGHNT and CDR2 YYREEE (reference sequence). V gave up 0 bases and J gave up 7 bases, with 10 bases separating them. The CDR3 runs to 13 residues. The CDR3 is CASSLETGNEAFF. CDR3 coding DNA: TGTGCCAGCAGCTTGGAGACAGGAAATGAAGCTTTCTTT.

This chain links TRBV6-1 with TRBJ2-3; TRBD1 matches 7 bases. CDR1 MNHNS and CDR2 SASEGT come from the germline V gene. The CDR3 runs 14 residues. Losses at the gene ends were 4 bases for V and 6 bases for J; bases not matched to a gene: 7. CDR3: CASSAAGGMDTQYF. CDR3 nucleotides: TGTGCCAGCAGTGCGGCAGGGGGAATGGATACGCAGTATTTT.

The J gene is TRBJ2-7, the V gene TRBV5-1; a weak D match, TRBD1 (6 bases). The CDR3 length is 15 residues. Trimming shortened V by 2 bases and J by 9 bases, and 21 bases separated the two germline ends. Per germline, CDR1 SGHRS and CDR2 YFSETQ. CDR3 residues: CASSFGDTYIPGQYF. The CDR3 DNA is TGCGCCAGCAGCTTTGGGGACACATACATCCCCGGGCAGTACTTC.

This clone came up once. The rearrangement links TRBV7-2 to TRBJ2-3, with unresolved D. The length of the CDR3 is 14 residues. Germline assignment: CDR1 SGHTA and CDR2 FQGNSA. V was cut by 1 base and J by 7 bases, with 12 bases left in between. The CDR3 DNA sequence: TGTGCCAGCAGCTTAGGGTCTTTGGGGAATACGCAGTATTTT. Translation gives CASSLGSLGNTQYF.

The V gene is TRBV6-1, the J gene TRBJ1-2, with D possibly being TRBD1 (5 bases). CDR1 is MNHNS, CDR2 SASEGT, per germline. The ends were cut back, 6 bases at V and 4 bases at J, with 12 bases in the middle. The CDR3 is 13 amino acids. The CDR3 reads CASRGEGPYGYTF. In DNA form, the CDR3 reads TGTGCCAGCAGGGGGGAGGGGCCCTATGGCTACACCTTC.

For this clone: Within the sample, other DNA sequences also encode this same CDR3. The V and J genes are TRBV7-9 and TRBJ2-5; tentative D call: TRBD1 (6 bases). The germline V gene encodes CDR1 SEHNR and CDR2 FQNEAQ (reference sequence). CDR3 size: 15 residues. Trimming removed 0 bases from V and 5 bases from J, with 13 bases in between. CDR3 bases: TGTGCCAGCAGCTTAGCGTTAGGGGGTCAGGAGACCCAGTACTTC. The encoded protein is CASSLALGGQETQYF.

The gene calls are TRBV4-1 and TRBJ1-5; D remains ambiguous. V lost 4 bases to trimming and J lost 2 bases, with 15 bases between them. Germline CDR1 MGHRA, CDR2 YSYEKL. This CDR3 has 16 amino acids. CDR3 nucleotides: TGCGCCAGCAGCCGAGAAGGCGCAGGCGGCAATCAGCCCCAGCATTTT. Protein product: CASSREGAGGNQPQHF.

The chain joins TRBV9 to TRBJ2-2; no definite D call. The length of the CDR3 is 12 residues. Germline CDR1 SGDLS, CDR2 YYNGEE. The V end was cut by 3 bases, the J end by 8 bases, with 8 bases between. This chain's CDR3 is CASSGRRGELFF. The CDR3 nucleotides read TGTGCCAGCAGCGGTAGGCGAGGGGAGCTGTTTTTT. Complete variable domain (other parts from reference TRBV9 and TRBJ2-2): DSGVTQTPKHLITATGQRVTLRCSPRSGDLSVYWYQQSLDQGLQFLIQYYNGEERAKGNILERFSAQQFPDLHSELNLSSLELGDSALYFCASSGRRGELFFGEGSRLTVL.

The table lists this clone with a count of one. Other DNA sequences from this sample encode an identical CDR3 as well. The chain uses TRBV18 and TRBJ2-1, with TRBD2 matching over 15 bases. Per germline, CDR1 KGHSH and CDR2 LQKENI. J lost 6 bases, V lost 3 bases, and 3 bases had no gene match. The CDR3 length is 16 residues. The CDR3 is CASSPSGLAGGNEQFF. For the CDR3, the DNA is TGTGCCAGCTCACCCTCGGGACTAGCGGGGGGCAATGAGCAGTTCTTC.

The CDR3 DNA is TGTGCCTGGAGTACGAACGATGGCTACACCTTC. It codes for CAWSTNDGYTF. The rearrangement joins TRBV30 to TRBJ1-2, with D uncertain. V lost 2 bases to trimming and J lost 6 bases, with 7 bases between them. The CDR3 loop spans 11 amino acids. Germline V gives CDR1 GTSNPN, CDR2 SVGIG (reference sequence).

There are a few counts of this clone. The chain employs TRBV30 and TRBJ1-1, with TRBD1 matching 7 bases. Germline trimming cut 3 bases from V and 5 bases from J; bases unmatched to any gene: 6. CDR1 is GTSNPN and CDR2 is SVGIG in the germline V gene (reference sequence). CDR3 length equals 13 residues. The CDR3 region is CAWREGAGTEAFF. CDR3 coding DNA: TGTGCCTGGAGAGAGGGGGCAGGGACTGAAGCTTTCTTT.

The chain links TRBV4-1 to TRBJ2-3; 10 bases agree with TRBD2. V lost 0 bases and J lost 5; bases outside the gene matches: 2. CDR1 is MGHRA and CDR2 is YSYEKL in the germline V gene. The CDR3 extends over 15 amino acids. Written as DNA, the CDR3 is TGCGCCAGCAGCCAAGACAGCGGGGGGGGAGATACGCAGTATTTT. This encodes CASSQDSGGGDTQYF.

The chain couples TRBV7-3 to TRBJ1-2; D is undetermined. Germline values: CDR1 SGHTA, CDR2 FQGTGA. V shed 6 bases and J shed 2 bases, with 7 bases lying between them. This CDR3 has 12 amino acids. In DNA form, the CDR3 reads TGTGCCAGCAGGACGGGGAACTATGGCTACACCTTC. Translating it yields CASRTGNYGYTF.